This record covers a single T cell receptor beta chain. Its antigen is currently unknown. The junction departs from the called germline gene at one end, perhaps through a read error. Each subset's genomic DNA was shared equally among a number of immunoSEQ plates. Clones were read by immunoSEQ multiplex PCR, and TCRdb kept only the in-frame ones, dropping some. This table has about 2.5 million clones, about nine tenths appearing once. Naive CD45RA+ and memory CD45RA-negative subsets were split from CD4+ cells. This entry belongs to a study of shared clonotypes between healthy human individuals. About the study: The study used three CD4 naive, three CD4 memory, two CD8 naive and one CD8 memory plate per donor.

The study, taken as a whole, reports: Donor scarcity curtailed the genetic and exposure-history diversity represented herein.

Sequencing was done on a sample of naive CD4+ T cells from PBMCs. Subset described: CD45RA+ positively selected. The source is a man between 18 and 35 years old in good health. Some clones in this sample may be carry-over from other donors' samples.

This CDR3 reads CASSLRPIGLGSYSESF. Written as DNA, the CDR3 is TGTGCCAGCAGCTTACGTCCCATAGGACTAGGGAGTTATAGTGAGTCCTTC. J is TRBJ2-4 and V is TRBV7-2, with 7 bases fitting TRBD2. The CDR3 is 17 amino acids. The germline CDR1 and CDR2 sequences are SGHTA and FQGNSA. Using reference TRBV7-2 and TRBJ2-4 for the parts outside the CDR3, the full variable domain is GAGVSQSPSNKVTEKGKDVELRCDPISGHTALYWYRQSLGQGLEFLIYFQGNSAPDKSGLPSDRFSAERTGGSVSTLTIQRTQQEDSAVYLCASSLRPIGLGSYSESFGAGTRLSVL.